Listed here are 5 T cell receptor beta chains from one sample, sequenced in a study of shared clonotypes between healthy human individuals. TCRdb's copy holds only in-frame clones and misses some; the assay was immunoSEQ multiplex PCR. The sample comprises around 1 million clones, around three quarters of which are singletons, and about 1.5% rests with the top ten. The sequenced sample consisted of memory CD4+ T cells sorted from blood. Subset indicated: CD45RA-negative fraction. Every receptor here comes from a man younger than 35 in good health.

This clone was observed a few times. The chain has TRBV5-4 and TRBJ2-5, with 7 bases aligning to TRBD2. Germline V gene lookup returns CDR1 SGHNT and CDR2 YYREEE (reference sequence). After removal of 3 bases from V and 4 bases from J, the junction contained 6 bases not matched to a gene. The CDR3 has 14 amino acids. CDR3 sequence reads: CASSSLGGPETQYF. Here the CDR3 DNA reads TGTGCCAGCAGCTCCTTGGGAGGGCCAGAGACCCAGTACTTC.

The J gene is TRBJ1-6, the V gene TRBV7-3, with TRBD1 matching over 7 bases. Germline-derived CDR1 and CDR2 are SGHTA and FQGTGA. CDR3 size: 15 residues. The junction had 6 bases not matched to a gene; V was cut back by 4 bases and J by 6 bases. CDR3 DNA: TGTGCCAGCAGCTCAACCGGGACAGTTAATTCACCCCTCCACTTT. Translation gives CASSSTGTVNSPLHF.

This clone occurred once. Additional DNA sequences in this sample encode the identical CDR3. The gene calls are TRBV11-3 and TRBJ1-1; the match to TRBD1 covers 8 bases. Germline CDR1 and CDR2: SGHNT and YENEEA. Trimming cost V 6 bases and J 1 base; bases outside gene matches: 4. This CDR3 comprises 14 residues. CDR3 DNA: TGTGCCAGCAGTCCCGGGACAGGGAACACTGAAGCTTTCTTT. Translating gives CASSPGTGNTEAFF.

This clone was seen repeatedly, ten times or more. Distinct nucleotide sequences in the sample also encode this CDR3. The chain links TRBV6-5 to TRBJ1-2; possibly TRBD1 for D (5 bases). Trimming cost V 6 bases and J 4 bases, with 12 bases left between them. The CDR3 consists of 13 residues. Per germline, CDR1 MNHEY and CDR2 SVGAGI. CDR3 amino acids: CASSPGSGYGYTF. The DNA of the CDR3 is TGTGCCAGCAGCCCAGGGTCTGGCTATGGCTACACCTTC.

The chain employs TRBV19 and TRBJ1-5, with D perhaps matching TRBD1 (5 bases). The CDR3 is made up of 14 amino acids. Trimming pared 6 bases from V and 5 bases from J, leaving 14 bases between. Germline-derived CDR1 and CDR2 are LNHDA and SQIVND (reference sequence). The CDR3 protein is CASRSGFWDQPQHF. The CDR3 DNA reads TGTGCCAGTAGGTCAGGGTTTTGGGATCAGCCCCAGCATTTT.